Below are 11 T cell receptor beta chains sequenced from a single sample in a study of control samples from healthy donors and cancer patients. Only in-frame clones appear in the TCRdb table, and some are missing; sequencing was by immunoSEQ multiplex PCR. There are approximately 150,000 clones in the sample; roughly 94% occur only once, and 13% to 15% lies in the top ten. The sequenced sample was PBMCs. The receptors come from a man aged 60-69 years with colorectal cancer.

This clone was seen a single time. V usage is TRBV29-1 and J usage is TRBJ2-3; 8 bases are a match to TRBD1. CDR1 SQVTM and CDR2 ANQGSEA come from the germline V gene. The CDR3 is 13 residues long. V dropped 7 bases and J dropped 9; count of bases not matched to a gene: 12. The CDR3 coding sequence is TGCAGCGCCGTATACCGGACAGGGCAGACGCAGTATTTT. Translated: CSAVYRTGQTQYF.

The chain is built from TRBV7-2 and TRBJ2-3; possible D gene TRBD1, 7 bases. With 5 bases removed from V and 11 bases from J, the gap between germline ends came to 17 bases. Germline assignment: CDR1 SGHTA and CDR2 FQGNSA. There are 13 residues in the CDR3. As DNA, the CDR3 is TGTGCCAGCAGCCCGCGGCGGGACAGCAGGCAGTATTTT. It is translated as CASSPRRDSRQYF.

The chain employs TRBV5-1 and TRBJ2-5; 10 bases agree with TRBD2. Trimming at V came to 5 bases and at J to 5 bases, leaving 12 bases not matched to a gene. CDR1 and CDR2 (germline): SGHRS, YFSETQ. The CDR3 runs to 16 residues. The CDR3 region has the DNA TGCGCCAGCAGTCCCCGCAGCGGGGGGGCCCGGGAGACCCAGTACTTC. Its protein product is CASSPRSGGARETQYF.

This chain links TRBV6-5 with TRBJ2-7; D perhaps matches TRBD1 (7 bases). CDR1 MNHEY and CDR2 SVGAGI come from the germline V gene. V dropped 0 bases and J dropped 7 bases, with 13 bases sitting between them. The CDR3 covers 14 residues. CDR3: CASSYSGGQWEQYF. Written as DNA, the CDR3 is TGTGCCAGCAGTTACTCGGGGGGACAGTGGGAGCAGTACTTC.

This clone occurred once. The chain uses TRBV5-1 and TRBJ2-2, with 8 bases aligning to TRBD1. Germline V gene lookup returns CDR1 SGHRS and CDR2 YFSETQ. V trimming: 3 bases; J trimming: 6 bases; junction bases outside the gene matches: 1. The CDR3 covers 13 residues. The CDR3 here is CASSWTGSGELFF. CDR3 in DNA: TGCGCCAGCAGCTGGACAGGGTCCGGGGAGCTGTTTTTT. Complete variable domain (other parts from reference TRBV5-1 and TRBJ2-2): KAGVTQTPRYLIKTRGQQVTLSCSPISGHRSVSWYQQTPGQGLQFLFEYFSETQRNKGNFPGRFSGRQFSNSRSEMNVSTLELGDSALYLCASSWTGSGELFFGEGSRLTVL.

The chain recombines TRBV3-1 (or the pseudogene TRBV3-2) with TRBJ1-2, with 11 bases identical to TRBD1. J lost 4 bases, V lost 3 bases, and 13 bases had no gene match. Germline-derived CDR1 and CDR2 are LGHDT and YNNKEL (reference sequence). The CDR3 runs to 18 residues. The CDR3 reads CASSQPVFGQGATYGYTF. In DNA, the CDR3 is TGTGCCAGCAGCCAGCCCGTTTTCGGACAGGGGGCGACCTATGGCTACACCTTC.

The CDR3 loop is CASSRDRVAEKLFF. DNA for the CDR3: TGCGCCAGCAGCCGGGACAGGGTCGCTGAAAAACTGTTTTTT. This chain uses TRBV4-1 with TRBJ1-4; the match to TRBD1 covers 9 bases. The CDR3 extends over 14 amino acids. Trimming cost V 4 bases and J 7 bases; bases outside gene matches: 4. CDR1 MGHRA and CDR2 YSYEKL come from the germline V gene.

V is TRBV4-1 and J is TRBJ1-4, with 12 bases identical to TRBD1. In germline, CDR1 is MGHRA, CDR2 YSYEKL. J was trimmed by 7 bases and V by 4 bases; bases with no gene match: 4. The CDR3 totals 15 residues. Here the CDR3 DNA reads TGCGCCAGCAGCCGGGGACAGGGGGCGCTTGAAAAACTGTTTTTT. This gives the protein CASSRGQGALEKLFF.

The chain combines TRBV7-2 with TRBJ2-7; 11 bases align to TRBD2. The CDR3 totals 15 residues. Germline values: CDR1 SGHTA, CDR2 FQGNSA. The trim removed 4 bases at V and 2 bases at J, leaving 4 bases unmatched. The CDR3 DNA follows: TGTGCCAGCAGCTCAAGTAGCGGGGGGGCCTACGAGCAGTACTTC. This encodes CASSSSSGGAYEQYF.

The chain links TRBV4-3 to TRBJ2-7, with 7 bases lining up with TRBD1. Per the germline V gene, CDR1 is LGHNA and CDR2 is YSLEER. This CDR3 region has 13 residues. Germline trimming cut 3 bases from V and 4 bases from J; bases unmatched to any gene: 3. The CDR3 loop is CASSHSGQYEQYF. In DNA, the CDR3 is TGCGCCAGCAGCCACTCGGGACAGTACGAGCAGTACTTC.

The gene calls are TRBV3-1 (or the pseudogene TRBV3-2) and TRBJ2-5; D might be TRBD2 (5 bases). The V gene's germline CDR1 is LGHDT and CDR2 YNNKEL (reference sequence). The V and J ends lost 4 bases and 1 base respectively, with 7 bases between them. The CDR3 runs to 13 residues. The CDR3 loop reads CASSLRVQETQYF. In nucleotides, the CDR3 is TGTGCCAGCAGCCTGCGGGTCCAAGAGACCCAGTACTTC.